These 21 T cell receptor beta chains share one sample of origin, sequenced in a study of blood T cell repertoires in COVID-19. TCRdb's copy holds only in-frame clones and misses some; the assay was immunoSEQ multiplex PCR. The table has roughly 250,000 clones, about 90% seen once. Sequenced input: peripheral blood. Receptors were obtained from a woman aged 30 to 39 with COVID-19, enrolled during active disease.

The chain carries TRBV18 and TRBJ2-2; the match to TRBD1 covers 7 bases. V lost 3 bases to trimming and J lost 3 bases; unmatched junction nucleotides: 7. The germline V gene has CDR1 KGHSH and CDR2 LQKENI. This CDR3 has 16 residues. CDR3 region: CASSPMRQGDTGELFF. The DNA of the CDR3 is TGTGCCAGCTCACCGATGCGGCAGGGGGACACCGGGGAGCTGTTTTTT.

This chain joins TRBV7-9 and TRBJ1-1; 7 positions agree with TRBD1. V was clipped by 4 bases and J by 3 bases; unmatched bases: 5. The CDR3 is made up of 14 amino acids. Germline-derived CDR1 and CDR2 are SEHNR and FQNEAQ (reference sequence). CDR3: CASSSGQVDTEAFF. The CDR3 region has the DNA TGTGCCAGCAGCTCCGGACAGGTTGACACTGAAGCTTTCTTT.

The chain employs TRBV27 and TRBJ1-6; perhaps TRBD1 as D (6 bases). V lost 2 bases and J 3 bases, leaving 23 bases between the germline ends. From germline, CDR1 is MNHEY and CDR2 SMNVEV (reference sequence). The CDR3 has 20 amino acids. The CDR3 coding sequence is TGTGCCAGCAGTTTAATAGGGGACCACCGCGGGGGGCTCTATAATTCACCCCTCCACTTT. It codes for CASSLIGDHRGGLYNSPLHF.

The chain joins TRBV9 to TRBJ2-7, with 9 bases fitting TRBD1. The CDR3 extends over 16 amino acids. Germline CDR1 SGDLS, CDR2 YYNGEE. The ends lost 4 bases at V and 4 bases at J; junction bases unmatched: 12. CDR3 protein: CASSPYAGTGQYEQYF. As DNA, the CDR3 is TGTGCCAGCAGCCCGTACGCCGGGACAGGGCAATACGAGCAGTACTTC.

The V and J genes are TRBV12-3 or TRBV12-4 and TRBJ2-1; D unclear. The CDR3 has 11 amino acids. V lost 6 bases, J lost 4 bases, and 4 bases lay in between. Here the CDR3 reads CASSRYNEQFF. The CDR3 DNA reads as TGTGCCAGCAGCCGGTACAATGAGCAGTTCTTC.

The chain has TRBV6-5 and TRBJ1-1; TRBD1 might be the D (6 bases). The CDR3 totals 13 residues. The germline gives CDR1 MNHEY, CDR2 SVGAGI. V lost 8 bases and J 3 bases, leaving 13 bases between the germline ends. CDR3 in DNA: TGTGCCAGCCGAACAGGGTGGGACACTGAAGCTTTCTTT. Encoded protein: CASRTGWDTEAFF.

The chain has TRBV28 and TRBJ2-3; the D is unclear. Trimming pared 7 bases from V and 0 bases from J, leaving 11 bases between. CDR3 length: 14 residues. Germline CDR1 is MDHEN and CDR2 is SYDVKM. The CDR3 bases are TGTGCCAGCAAAACGACGGAGAGCACAGATACGCAGTATTTT. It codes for CASKTTESTDTQYF.

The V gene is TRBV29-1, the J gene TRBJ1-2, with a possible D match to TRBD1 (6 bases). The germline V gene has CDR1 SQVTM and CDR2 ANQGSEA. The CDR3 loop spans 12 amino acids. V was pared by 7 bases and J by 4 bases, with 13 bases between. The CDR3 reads CSASGQPYGYTF. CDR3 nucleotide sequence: TGCAGCGCCTCTGGACAGCCCTATGGCTACACCTTC.

The CDR3 DNA reads TGTGCCACCAGTTATGCAGGGATCCAGTACTTC. This codes for CATSYAGIQYF. This chain links TRBV24-1 with TRBJ2-5, with a weak D call TRBD1 (5 bases). Germline V gives CDR1 KGHDR, CDR2 SFDVKD. The CDR3 spans 11 residues. With 6 bases removed from V and 10 bases from J, the gap between germline ends came to 11 bases.

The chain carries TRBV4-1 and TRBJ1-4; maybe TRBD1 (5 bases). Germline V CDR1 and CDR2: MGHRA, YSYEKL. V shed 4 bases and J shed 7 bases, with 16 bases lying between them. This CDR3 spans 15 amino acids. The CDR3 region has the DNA TGCGCCAGCAGCCCTCAGGTCCGGGGGGGTGAAAAACTGTTTTTT. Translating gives CASSPQVRGGEKLFF.

In nucleotides, the CDR3 is TGTGCCAGCAGTGACAGGGGAGCTGCCGGGGAGCTGTTTTTT. Its protein is CASSDRGAAGELFF. The genes are TRBV6-1 and TRBJ2-2, with D tentatively TRBD1 (6 bases). Germline loops: CDR1 MNHNS, CDR2 SASEGT. CDR3 length equals 14 residues. V was cut by 3 bases and J by 6 bases, with 11 bases left in between.

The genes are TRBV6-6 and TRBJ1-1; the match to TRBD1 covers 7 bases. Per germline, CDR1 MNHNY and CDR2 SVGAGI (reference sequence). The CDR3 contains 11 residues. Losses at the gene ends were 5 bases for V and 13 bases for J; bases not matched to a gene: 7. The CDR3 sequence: CASSGTVGDFF. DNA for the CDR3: TGTGCCAGCAGTGGGACAGTTGGGGATTTCTTT.

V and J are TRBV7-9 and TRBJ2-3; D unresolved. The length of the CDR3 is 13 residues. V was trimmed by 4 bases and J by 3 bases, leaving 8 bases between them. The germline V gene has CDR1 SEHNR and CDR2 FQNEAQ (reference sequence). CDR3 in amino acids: CASSSQQTDTQYF. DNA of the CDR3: TGTGCCAGCAGCTCCCAACAAACAGATACGCAGTATTTT.

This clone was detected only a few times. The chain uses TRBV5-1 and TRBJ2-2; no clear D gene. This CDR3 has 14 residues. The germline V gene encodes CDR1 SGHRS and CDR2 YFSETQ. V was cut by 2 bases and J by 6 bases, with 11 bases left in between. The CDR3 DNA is TGCGCCAGCAGCTTAGGCTCTCGGGCCGGGGAGCTGTTTTTT. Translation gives CASSLGSRAGELFF.

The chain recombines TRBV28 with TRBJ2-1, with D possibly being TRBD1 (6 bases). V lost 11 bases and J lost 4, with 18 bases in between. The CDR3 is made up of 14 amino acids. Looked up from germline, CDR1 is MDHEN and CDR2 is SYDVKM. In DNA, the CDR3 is TGTGCCGGCAACACAGGGTTTTTATACAATGAGCAGTTCTTC. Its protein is CAGNTGFLYNEQFF.

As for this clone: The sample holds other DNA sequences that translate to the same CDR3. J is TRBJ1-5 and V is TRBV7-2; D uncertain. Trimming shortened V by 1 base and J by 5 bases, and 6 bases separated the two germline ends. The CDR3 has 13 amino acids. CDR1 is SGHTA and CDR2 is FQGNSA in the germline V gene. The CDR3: CASSLERDQPQHF. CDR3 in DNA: TGTGCCAGCAGCTTAGAGCGCGATCAGCCCCAGCATTTT.

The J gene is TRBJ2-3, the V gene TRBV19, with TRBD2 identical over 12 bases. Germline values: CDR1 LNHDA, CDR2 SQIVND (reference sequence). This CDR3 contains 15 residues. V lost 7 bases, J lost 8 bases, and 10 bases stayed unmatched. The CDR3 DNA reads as TGTGCCAGTACTCGGACTAGCGGGGTATCCGGTACGCAGTATTTT. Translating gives CASTRTSGVSGTQYF.

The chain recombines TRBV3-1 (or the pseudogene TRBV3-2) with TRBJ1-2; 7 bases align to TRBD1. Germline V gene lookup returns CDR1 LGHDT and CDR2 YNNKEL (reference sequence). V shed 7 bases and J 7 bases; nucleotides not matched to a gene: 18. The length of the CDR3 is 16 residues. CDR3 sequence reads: CASTPFPGQAASGYTF. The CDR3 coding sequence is TGTGCCAGCACCCCTTTCCCCGGACAGGCCGCAAGTGGCTACACCTTC.

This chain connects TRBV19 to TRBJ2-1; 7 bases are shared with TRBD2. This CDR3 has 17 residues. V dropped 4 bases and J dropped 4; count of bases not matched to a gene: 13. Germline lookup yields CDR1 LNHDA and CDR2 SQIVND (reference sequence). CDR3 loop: CASSTTVSLAEYNEQFF. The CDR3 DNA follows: TGTGCCAGTAGTACCACCGTTTCTCTAGCGGAATACAATGAGCAGTTCTTC.

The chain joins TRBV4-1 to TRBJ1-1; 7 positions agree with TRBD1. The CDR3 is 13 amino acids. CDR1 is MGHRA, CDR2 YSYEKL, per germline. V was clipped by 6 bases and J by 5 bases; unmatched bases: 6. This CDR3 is CASRRGQSTEAFF. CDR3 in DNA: TGCGCCAGCAGGAGGGGGCAGAGTACTGAAGCTTTCTTT.

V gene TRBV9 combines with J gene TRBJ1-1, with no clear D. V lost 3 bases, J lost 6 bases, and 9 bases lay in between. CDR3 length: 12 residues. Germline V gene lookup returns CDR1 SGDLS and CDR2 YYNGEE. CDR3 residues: CASSGLEAEAFF. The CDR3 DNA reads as TGTGCCAGCAGCGGATTAGAGGCTGAAGCTTTCTTT.